These 23 T cell receptor beta chains share one sample of origin, sequenced in a study of OX40 agonist ivuxolimab in advanced cancers. Profiled with immunoSEQ multiplex PCR; TCRdb holds only in-frame clones, not every one. The sample has over 65,000 clones, less than 95% seen once. The material was CD4+ or CD8+ T cells sorted from blood, obtained in a trial of the OX40 agonist ivuxolimab. These receptors came from an adult with an advanced solid tumor such as melanoma, head and neck, liver or kidney cancer.

The V gene is TRBV7-9, the J gene TRBJ1-3; D remains ambiguous. The CDR3 is 15 amino acids. Germline V gene data show CDR1 as SEHNR and CDR2 as FQNEAQ (reference sequence). V dropped 2 bases and J dropped 2 bases, with 10 bases sitting between them. The CDR3 protein is CASSLYGETGNTIYF. CDR3 DNA sequence: TGTGCCAGCAGCTTATATGGGGAAACTGGAAACACCATATATTTT.

This sequence joins TRBV4-2 and TRBJ1-1, with 12 bases lining up with TRBD1. Trimming took 1 base from V and 9 from J; bases not matched to a gene: 3. The CDR3 is 14 amino acids. Germline values: CDR1 LGHNA, CDR2 YNFKEQ. The CDR3: CASSQAGQGAKAFF. The CDR3 DNA reads TGTGCCAGCAGCCAAGCGGGACAGGGGGCGAAAGCTTTCTTT.

The genes are TRBV16 and TRBJ2-2; TRBD1 or TRBD2 may be the D gene (5 bases each). Trimming cost V 0 bases and J 3 bases, with 11 bases left between them. The germline CDR1 and CDR2 sequences are KGHSY and FQNENV. There are 16 residues in the CDR3. The CDR3 spells CASSQSHRRDTGELFF. The CDR3 coding sequence is TGTGCCAGCAGCCAATCCCACAGGCGGGACACCGGGGAGCTGTTTTTT.

The chain is built from TRBV19 and TRBJ2-3; 8 bases line up with TRBD2. Trimming at V came to 7 bases and at J to 5 bases, leaving 11 bases not matched to a gene. CDR1 LNHDA and CDR2 SQIVND come from the germline V gene (reference sequence). CDR3 length: 15 amino acids. CDR3 sequence: CASTKSGRGGDTQYF. As DNA, the CDR3 is TGTGCCAGTACCAAGTCCGGTCGGGGGGGAGATACGCAGTATTTT.

The chain combines TRBV7-2 with TRBJ2-5; 9 bases line up with TRBD1. V gave up 0 bases and J gave up 5 bases; unmatched junction bases: 4. Germline V gene lookup returns CDR1 SGHTA and CDR2 FQGNSA. The CDR3 consists of 15 residues. CDR3 region: CASSLAQGTGETQYF. CDR3 bases: TGTGCCAGCAGCTTAGCGCAAGGGACAGGGGAGACCCAGTACTTC.

The chain couples TRBV6-4 to TRBJ1-5, with D unclear. This CDR3 spans 13 amino acids. CDR1 and CDR2 from the germline V gene are MRHNA and SNTAGT. Between the trimmed V and J ends, which lost 2 bases and 2 bases, there was a span of 4 bases. This chain's CDR3 is CASSDTCNQPQHF. CDR3 nucleotide sequence: TGTGCCAGCAGTGACACCTGCAATCAGCCCCAGCATTTT.

V and J are TRBV28 and TRBJ1-5; D is unresolved. Germline assignment: CDR1 MDHEN and CDR2 SYDVKM. V shed 6 bases and J shed 7 bases, with 10 bases lying between them. This CDR3 contains 12 residues. Here the CDR3 reads CASSFLAQPQHF. CDR3 DNA sequence: TGTGCCAGCAGCTTTTTGGCGCAGCCCCAGCATTTT.

This sequence joins TRBV7-9 and TRBJ2-5, with 7 bases matching TRBD2. J lost 7 bases, V lost 4 bases, and 6 bases had no gene match. The CDR3 has 13 amino acids. CDR1 is SEHNR, CDR2 FQNEAQ, per germline (reference sequence). CDR3 DNA: TGTGCCAGCAGCTGGGAGGGGATTCGGACCCAGTACTTC. Encoded protein: CASSWEGIRTQYF.

This clone was detected only a few times. This chain connects TRBV9 to TRBJ1-1; no clear D gene. Trimming cost V 3 bases and J 0 bases, with 15 bases left between them. The CDR3 is 16 amino acids. The germline CDR1 and CDR2 sequences are SGDLS and YYNGEE. In DNA form, the CDR3 reads TGTGCCAGCAGCGCCGAGGACGTCATTCTGAACACTGAAGCTTTCTTT. Translation: CASSAEDVILNTEAFF.

Notes on this clone: The junction departs from the called germline gene at one end, perhaps through a read error. The chain couples TRBV7-7 to TRBJ2-7; 7 nucleotides match TRBD1. CDR1 and CDR2 from the germline V gene are SSHAT and FNYEAQ (reference sequence). CDR3 size: 13 residues. The CDR3 loop reads CASSLGTAYEQYF. The DNA for the CDR3 is TGTGCTAGCAGCCTTGGGACAGCCTACGAGCAGTACTTC.

V gene TRBV21-1 combines with J gene TRBJ2-7; the D call of TRBD1 is as the table states it, not checked on the DNA. TRBV21-1 is assigned pseudogene status. CDR3 length: 17 amino acids. CDR3 amino acids: CASSKRPGQDSHYEQYF. DNA of the CDR3: TGTGCCAGCAGCAAAAGGCCCGGACAGGACAGCCACTACGAGCAGTACTTC.

This rearrangement joins TRBV9 to TRBJ1-2; no clear D gene. The length of the CDR3 is 12 residues. Germline CDR1 SGDLS, CDR2 YYNGEE. V lost 0 bases, J lost 5 bases, and 5 bases lay in between. The CDR3 coding sequence is TGTGCCAGCAGCGTAGGAGTTTATGGCTACACCTTC. It yields the protein CASSVGVYGYTF.

The chain joins TRBV28 to TRBJ1-2; TRBD1 matches at 7 bases. Germline CDR1 MDHEN, CDR2 SYDVKM. The V and J ends lost 6 bases and 8 bases, in that order; junction bases with no gene match: 6. The CDR3 has 12 residues. CDR3 loop: CASRQGGGGYTF. The DNA for the CDR3 is TGTGCCAGCAGGCAGGGGGGGGGCGGCTACACCTTC.

This chain joins TRBV6-6 and TRBJ2-5; D is unresolved. Germline CDR1 MNHNY, CDR2 SVGAGI (reference sequence). The CDR3 runs to 14 residues. The germline V and J ends were trimmed by 4 bases and 2 bases, with 11 bases remaining between them. CDR3 sequence (DNA): TGTGCCAGCAGTTCCCAGACCCAACAAGAGACCCAGTACTTC. Translating it yields CASSSQTQQETQYF.

This clone was detected a few times. This sequence joins TRBV5-8 and TRBJ2-5; D perhaps matches TRBD2 (6 bases). This CDR3 region has 13 residues. The germline V and J ends were trimmed by 6 bases and 4 bases, with 13 bases remaining between them. Germline CDR1 SGHTS, CDR2 YDEGEE. The CDR3 DNA reads TGTGCCAGCACCACAATAGCGGTAGAGACCCAGTACTTC. This sequence encodes CASTTIAVETQYF.

The CDR3 DNA reads TGTGCCAGCAGTTACTCGGCAGGGGCTGGGGAGACCCAGTACTTC. Translating gives CASSYSAGAGETQYF. The rearrangement uses TRBV6-5 and TRBJ2-5; perhaps TRBD1 as D (6 bases). V lost 0 bases and J 5 bases, leaving 13 bases between the germline ends. Germline V CDR1 and CDR2: MNHEY, SVGAGI. The CDR3 is 15 amino acids.

With respect to this clone: This sample also contains other DNA sequences that code for the same CDR3. The V gene is TRBV6-4, the J gene TRBJ2-3; the match to TRBD2 covers 11 bases. J lost 4 bases, V lost 11 bases, and 5 bases had no gene match. Germline V gene data show CDR1 as MRHNA and CDR2 as SNTAGT. This CDR3 spans 13 amino acids. The DNA of the CDR3 is TGTGCCGTAGCGGGAGGGCCCCCAGATACGCAGTATTTT. Translation gives CAVAGGPPDTQYF.

The chain recombines TRBV5-4 with TRBJ2-1, with a weak D call TRBD1 (6 bases). CDR3 length: 16 residues. The germline V gene has CDR1 SGHNT and CDR2 YYREEE (reference sequence). V was clipped by 3 bases and J by 0 bases, with 13 bases between them. This chain's CDR3 is CASSSLTGSSYNEQFF. CDR3 coding DNA: TGTGCCAGCAGCTCCCTCACAGGGAGCTCCTACAATGAGCAGTTCTTC.

The chain joins TRBV10-3 to TRBJ2-6; D is possibly TRBD2 (6 bases). The V gene lost 11 bases and the J gene lost 3 bases, with 11 bases spanning the gap. Germline V CDR1 and CDR2: ENHRY, SYGVKD. The CDR3 sequence is 13 residues long. The CDR3 coding sequence is TGTGCCGTAGGCGGGGATGGGGCCAACGTCCTGACTTTC. The encoded protein is CAVGGDGANVLTF.

A note on this clone: Other DNA sequences of this sample code for an identical CDR3. The rearrangement joins TRBV6-6 to TRBJ2-7; the D is unclear. CDR3 length equals 11 residues. Looked up from germline, CDR1 is MNHNY and CDR2 is SVGAGI (reference sequence). The V and J ends lost 5 bases and 0 bases respectively, with 2 bases between them. The CDR3 nucleotides read TGTGCCAGCAGTCCCTCCTACGAGCAGTACTTC. Its protein product is CASSPSYEQYF.

The rearrangement joins TRBV18 to TRBJ2-7; 10 bases are shared with TRBD2. J lost 6 bases, V lost 3 bases, and 5 bases had no gene match. Germline V lookup: CDR1 KGHSH, CDR2 LQKENI. This CDR3 region has 14 residues. In nucleotides, the CDR3 is TGTGCCAGCTCACCCCAGGGGACTAGCGCCGAGCAGTACTTC. Protein: CASSPQGTSAEQYF.

The chain recombines TRBV7-9 with TRBJ1-1; a possible D gene is TRBD1 (5 bases). V lost 5 bases and J 7 bases, leaving 26 bases between the germline ends. Germline V CDR1 and CDR2: SEHNR, FQNEAQ (reference sequence). CDR3 length: 17 amino acids. CDR3 in DNA: TGTGCCAGCAGCACCCCTCCGGGGCAGGGAAGTTGGGGTGAAGCTTTCTTT. It translates to CASSTPPGQGSWGEAFF. Combining the CDR3 with reference TRBV7-9 and TRBJ1-1 gives the whole variable domain DTGVSQNPRHKITKRGQNVTFRCDPISEHNRLYWYRQTLGQGPEFLTYFQNEAQLEKSRLLSDRFSAERPKGSFSTLEIQRTEQGDSAMYLCASSTPPGQGSWGEAFFGQGTRLTVV.

The chain links TRBV7-7 to TRBJ2-2; 8 bases fit TRBD1. Looked up from germline, CDR1 is SSHAT and CDR2 is FNYEAQ (reference sequence). V was pared by 11 bases and J by 0 bases, with 8 bases of the junction left unmatched. This CDR3 is 15 amino acids long. The CDR3 loop is CASKAGGANTGELFF. The CDR3 DNA is TGTGCCTCCAAGGCAGGGGGCGCGAACACCGGGGAGCTGTTTTTT.